A selection of T cell receptor beta chains follows, all from one sample in a study of blood T cell repertoires in COVID-19. TCRdb's table, derived via immunoSEQ multiplex PCR, lists solely in-frame clones and lacks some. The repertoire holds about 260,000 clones, with approximately 86% as singletons. Sample: peripheral blood. The receptors here all came from a woman aged 55-75 years with COVID-19, enrolled during active disease. The CDR3 runs from the conserved cysteine through the conserved F or W. D genes are given only for firm matches. Expanded clones are given a class, and other clones once, few, many or no size at all.

>NA|NA|TRBJ1-6|TRBV6-5
TGTGCCAGCCTATTGAGGACGGGGAATTCACCCCTCCACTTT
CASLLRTGNSPLHF
>NA|NA|TRBJ2-4|TRBV4-3
TGCGCCAGCAGCCAAGGCTTCGGAGTGGCCAAAAACATTCAGTACTTC
CASSQGFGVAKNIQYF
>once|NA|TRBJ1-3|TRBV28
TGTGCCAGCACCGACACTGGAAACACCATATATTTT
CASTDTGNTIYF
>few|NA|TRBJ1-6|TRBV18
TGTGCCAGCTCACACGACAGGCCTAGCTCCTATAATTCACCCCTCCACTTT
CASSHDRPSSYNSPLHF
>NA|NA|TRBJ2-1|TRBV5-1
TGCGCCAGCAGGGGGGCAGGGACCTACAATGAGCAGTTCTTC
CASRGAGTYNEQFF
>once|TRBD2|TRBJ2-1|TRBV19
TGTGCCAGTAGTATAGCGGGACTAGCAGGCAATGAGCAGTTCTTC
CASSIAGLAGNEQFF
>NA|TRBD1|TRBJ1-5|TRBV7-2
TGTGCCAGCAGCCCCCGGGCAGGGGGAGTTCAGCCCCAGCATTTT
CASSPRAGGVQPQHF
>many|TRBD2|TRBJ2-7|TRBV6-2/TRBV6-3
TGTGCCAGCAGTCGACTAGCGGGAGGGTTCTACGAGCAGTACTTC
CASSRLAGGFYEQYF
>NA|NA|TRBJ1-6|TRBV10-3
TGTGCCATCAGTGAGTACCCCAGGCGGGATTCACCCCTCCACTTT
CAISEYPRRDSPLHF
>NA|TRBD2|TRBJ2-1|TRBV6-4
TGTGCCAGCAGCCCGACTAGCGGGAGAGGCAATGAGCAGTTCTTC
CASSPTSGRGNEQFF
>NA|TRBD2|TRBJ2-7|TRBV11-2
TGTGCCAGCAGCTTAGATTCGCGACTAGCGGGAGACGAGCAGTACTTC
CASSLDSRLAGDEQYF
>few|NA|TRBJ2-2|TRBV7-3
TGTGCCAGCAGCTTATTTACAAGCACCGGGGAGCTGTTTTTT
CASSLFTSTGELFF
>NA|TRBD2|TRBJ2-5|TRBV18
TGTGCCAGCCGGGGACTAGCGGGAGTCGAGGAGACCCAGTACTTC
CASRGLAGVEETQYF
>NA|NA|TRBJ1-1|TRBV11-3
TGTGCCAGCAGCCCGGCGGGGGGTACTGAAGCTTTCTTT
CASSPAGGTEAFF
>NA|NA|TRBJ1-5|TRBV7-2
TGTGCCAGCAGCTTATCGGGACTGAATCAGCCCCAGCATTTT
CASSLSGLNQPQHF
>NA|NA|TRBJ2-5|TRBV27
TGTGCCAGCAGTTTTCCCCCGGGGGGCGAGACCCAGTACTTC
CASSFPPGGETQYF
>NA|TRBD2|TRBJ2-1|TRBV18
TGTGCCAGCTCACCAAGGACTAGCGGGTGGGGAAATGAGCAGTTCTTC
CASSPRTSGWGNEQFF
>NA|NA|TRBJ1-2|TRBV5-8
TGTGCCAGCAGCCTTACACAGCCTTATGGCTACACCTTC
CASSLTQPYGYTF
>NA|TRBD1|TRBJ1-5|TRBV15
TGTGCCACCAGCAGGGGACAAAACAGGGGAATCGACAATCAGCCCCAGCATTTT
CATSRGQNRGIDNQPQHF
>NA|TRBD1|TRBJ1-6|TRBV19
TGTGCCAGTAGTACCAACCGGGACAGTGGGGCCCTCCACTTT
CASSTNRDSGALHF
>few|NA|TRBJ2-6|TRBV27
TGTGCCAGCAGAGTATCAGGCTCTGGGGCCAACGTCCTGACTTTC
CASRVSGSGANVLTF
>NA|NA|TRBJ1-1|TRBV28
TGTGCCAGCAGTCTCGCCCAGGACAGCACTGAAGCTTTCTTT
CASSLAQDSTEAFF
>NA|NA|TRBJ2-1|TRBV3-1/TRBV3-2
TGTGCCAGCAGCCAAGGGGGACTCCTCGGAAGAGAGCAGTTCTTC
CASSQGGLLGREQFF
>NA|TRBD1|TRBJ1-1|TRBV6-5
TGTGCCAGCAGGCGGGGACAGGGTTGGACTGAAGCTTTCTTT
CASRRGQGWTEAFF
>NA|TRBD1|TRBJ1-1|TRBV5-1
TGCGCCAGCAGCCTCGGGACAGAAATAAGGGGGGAAGCTTTCTTT
CASSLGTEIRGEAFF
>NA|NA|TRBJ2-7|TRBV5-1
TGCGCCAGCAGCTTGGGGGGGACAAGCTACGAGCAGTACTTC
CASSLGGTSYEQYF
>NA|NA|TRBJ2-5|TRBV28
TGTGCCAGCAGTTCGTCCGGGGAAGAGACCCAGTACTTC
CASSSSGEETQYF
>NA|NA|TRBJ2-3|TRBV7-2
TGTGCCAGCAGCCCTACCACAGATACGCAGTATTTT
CASSPTTDTQYF
>NA|NA|TRBJ1-6|TRBV7-9
TGTGCCAGCAGCTTAGGAGTAGGGAGCTCCTATAATTCACCCCTCCACTTT
CASSLGVGSSYNSPLHF
>NA|NA|TRBJ2-3|TRBV29-1
TGCAGCGTTGTCGCTAGCTTTTTAACAGATACGCAGTATTTT
CSVVASFLTDTQYF
>NA|NA|TRBJ2-1|TRBV6-5
TGTGCCAGCAGTTTATCCAGCGATGAGCAGTTCTTC
CASSLSSDEQFF
>NA|TRBD2|TRBJ2-3|TRBV9
TGTGCCAGCAGCGCCCCAAGGCGGGAGGGCATACGGTGGACAGATACGCAGTATTTT
CASSAPRREGIRWTDTQYF
>NA|NA|TRBJ2-2|TRBV28
TGTGCCAGCTTAAGGGGGGGGACCGGGGAGCTGTTTTTT
CASLRGGTGELFF
>NA|TRBD2|TRBJ2-5|TRBV6-1
TGTGCCAGCAGTGAAGCCGGGACTAAAGAGACCCAGTACTTC
CASSEAGTKETQYF
>once|NA|TRBJ1-2|TRBV15
TGTGCCACCAGCAGATCGGGTGAGGGAGCTAACTATGGCTACACCTTC
CATSRSGEGANYGYTF
>NA|NA|TRBJ1-4|TRBV6-5
TGTGCCAGCACCCGAGGGTCCCAGTATGAAAAACTGTTTTTT
CASTRGSQYEKLFF
>NA|NA|TRBJ1-2|TRBV27
TGTGCCAGCAGCCTCACAGGGTACGTCGGCTACACCTTC
CASSLTGYVGYTF
>NA|TRBD1|TRBJ2-2|TRBV19
TGTGCCAGTAGTCCTCGGACAGGGGGGGGAAACACCGGGGAGCTGTTTTTT
CASSPRTGGGNTGELFF
>NA|NA|TRBJ1-2|TRBV5-1
TGCGCCAGCAGCCGGGGGGCCCAGGACTCTAACTATGGCTACACCTTC
CASSRGAQDSNYGYTF
>NA|NA|TRBJ1-3|TRBV9
TGTGCCAGCAGCGTGGAGGGATTCTCTGGAAACACCATATATTTT
CASSVEGFSGNTIYF
>NA|NA|TRBJ1-2|TRBV28
TGTGCCAGCAGTTCCACTTCAGGGGTGAGCGGCTACACCTTC
CASSSTSGVSGYTF
>NA|TRBD1|TRBJ1-2|TRBV5-1
TGCGCCAGCAGCGGAAGACAGGGCCGGGGTCGCTATGGCTACACCTTC
CASSGRQGRGRYGYTF
>NA|TRBD2|TRBJ2-2|TRBV30
TGTGCCTGGAGTGTACTAGCGGGAGGGCCCGGGGAGCTGTTTTTT
CAWSVLAGGPGELFF
>NA|NA|TRBJ2-3|TRBV6-1
TGTGCCAGCAGTGAAAACAGGCCTACCACAGATACGCAGTATTTT
CASSENRPTTDTQYF
>NA|TRBD2|TRBJ2-7|TRBV27
TGTGCCAGCAGTCTCTACCCCGTCGGGGGAAGCGGGGGCTCCGAGCAGTACTTC
CASSLYPVGGSGGSEQYF
>NA|NA|TRBJ2-7|TRBV6-5
TGTGCCAGCAGTTACTGGCGGGCCCCCTCCTACGAGCAGTACTTC
CASSYWRAPSYEQYF
>NA|NA|TRBJ1-2|TRBV20-1
TGCAGTGCTAGTATCTGGGGGGTTAGGTATGGCTACACCTTC
CSASIWGVRYGYTF
>NA|TRBD2|TRBJ2-1|TRBV3-1/TRBV3-2
TGTGCCAGCCGGCGATCGGGCGGGAGGCACAGTGAGCAGTTCTTC
CASRRSGGRHSEQFF
>NA|TRBD1|TRBJ1-2|TRBV5-5
TGTGCCAGCAGCTTGGGGGACAGACTCAACTATGGCTACACCTTC
CASSLGDRLNYGYTF
>NA|TRBD1|TRBJ1-2|TRBV25-1
TGTGCCAGCAGTGAATGGGGCGACAGGGCCTTCGAGGGCTACACCTTC
CASSEWGDRAFEGYTF
>NA|TRBD2|TRBJ2-7|TRBV3-1/TRBV3-2
TGTGCCAGCAGCCAAGTTCCTAGCGGGAGAAGCGAGCAGTACTTC
CASSQVPSGRSEQYF
>few|NA|TRBJ1-1|TRBV19
TGTGCCAGTATAACAGGCGATCGGACTGAAGCTTTCTTT
CASITGDRTEAFF
>few|NA|TRBJ1-3|TRBV11-2
TGTGCCAGCAGCTTAGACACTTACTCTGGAAACACCATATATTTT
CASSLDTYSGNTIYF
>NA|NA|TRBJ2-1|TRBV4-2
TGTGCCAGCAGCCAAGGTTCCGGGAATGAGCAGTTCTTC
CASSQGSGNEQFF
>NA|TRBD1|TRBJ1-4|TRBV9
TGTGCCAGCAGCGTAAGCCAGGGGGGAGGTGAAAAACTGTTTTTT
CASSVSQGGGEKLFF
>NA|NA|TRBJ1-2|TRBV9
TGTGCCAGCAGCGTAGAACAATTAAACTATGGCTACACCTTC
CASSVEQLNYGYTF
>once|TRBD1|TRBJ1-1|TRBV7-8
TGTGCCAGCAGCCCGCGTGGGACAGGGGTCAGCACTGAAGCTTTCTTT
CASSPRGTGVSTEAFF